This T cell receptor beta chain emerged from a study of T cell responses to AZD1222 COVID-19 vaccine. The method was immunoSEQ multiplex PCR; TCRdb's version includes in-frame clones alone and lacks a portion of them. The sample lists 100,000 or so clones; less than 90% were seen once. From germline, CDR1 is MDHEN and CDR2 SYDVKM. J lost 7 bases, V lost 5 bases, and 11 bases had no gene match. The CDR3 extends over 15 amino acids. Study conclusions and caveats: When two AZD1222 doses had been given, Spike-specific TCR breadth and depth rose.

As for this clone: Its specificity is not known.

The genes are TRBV28 and TRBJ1-1; 9 nucleotides match TRBD1. This specimen consisted of peripheral blood, obtained on day 0 of AZD1222 vaccination. This sequence was found in an adult in good health. In DNA form, the CDR3 reads TGTGCCAGCAGTCCAATCTTGACAGGGGGTAGTGAAGCTTTCTTT. Translating it yields CASSPILTGGSEAFF.